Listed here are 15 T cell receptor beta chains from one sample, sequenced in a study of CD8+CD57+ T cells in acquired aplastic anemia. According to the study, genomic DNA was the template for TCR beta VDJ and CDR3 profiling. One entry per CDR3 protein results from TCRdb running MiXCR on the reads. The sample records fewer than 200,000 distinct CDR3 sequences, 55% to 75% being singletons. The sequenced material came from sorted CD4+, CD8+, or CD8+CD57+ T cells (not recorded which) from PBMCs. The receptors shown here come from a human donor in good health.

The CDR3 is CAISESRTGPASTDTQYF. In DNA, the CDR3 is TGTGCCATCAGTGAGTCGAGGACCGGACCCGCTAGCACAGATACGCAGTATTTT. V usage is TRBV10-3 and J usage is TRBJ2-3; D remains unclear. The CDR3 runs 18 residues. The ends were cut back, 0 bases at V and 0 bases at J, with 16 bases in the middle. Germline V CDR1 and CDR2: ENHRY, SYGVKD.

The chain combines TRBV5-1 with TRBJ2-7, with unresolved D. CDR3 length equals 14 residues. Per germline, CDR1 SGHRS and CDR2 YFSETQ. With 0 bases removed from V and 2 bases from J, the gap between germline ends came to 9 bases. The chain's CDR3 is CASSLGQKTYEQYF. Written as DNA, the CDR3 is TGCGCCAGCAGCTTGGGGCAGAAGACCTACGAGCAGTACTTC.

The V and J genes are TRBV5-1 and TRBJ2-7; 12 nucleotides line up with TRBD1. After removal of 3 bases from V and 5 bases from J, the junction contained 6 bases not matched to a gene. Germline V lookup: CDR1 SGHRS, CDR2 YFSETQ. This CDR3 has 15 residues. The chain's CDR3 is CASSWAGTGGDEQYF. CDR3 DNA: TGCGCCAGCAGCTGGGCCGGGACAGGGGGCGACGAGCAGTACTTC.

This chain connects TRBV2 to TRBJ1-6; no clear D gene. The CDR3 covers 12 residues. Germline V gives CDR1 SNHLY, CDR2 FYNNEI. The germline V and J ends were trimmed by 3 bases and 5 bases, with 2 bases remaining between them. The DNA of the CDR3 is TGTGCCAGCAGTGAGAATAATTCACCCCTCCACTTT. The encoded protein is CASSENNSPLHF.

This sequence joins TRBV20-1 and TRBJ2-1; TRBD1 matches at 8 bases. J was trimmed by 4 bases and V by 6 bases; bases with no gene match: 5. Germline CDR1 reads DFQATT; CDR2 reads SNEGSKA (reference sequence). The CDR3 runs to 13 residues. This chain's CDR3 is CSAGQGLYNEQFF. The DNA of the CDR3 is TGCAGTGCCGGACAGGGATTATACAATGAGCAGTTCTTC.

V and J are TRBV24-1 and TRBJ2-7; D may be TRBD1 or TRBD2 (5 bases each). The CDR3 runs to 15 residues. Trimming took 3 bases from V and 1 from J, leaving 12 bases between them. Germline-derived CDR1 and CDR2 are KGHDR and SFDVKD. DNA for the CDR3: TGTGCCACCAGTGATCCGGGACGACCGTCCTACGAGCAGTACTTC. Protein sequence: CATSDPGRPSYEQYF.

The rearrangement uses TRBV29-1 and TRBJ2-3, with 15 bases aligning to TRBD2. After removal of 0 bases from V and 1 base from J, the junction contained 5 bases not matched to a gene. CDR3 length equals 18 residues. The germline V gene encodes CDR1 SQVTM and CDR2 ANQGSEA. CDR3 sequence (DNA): TGCAGCGTTGAAGATCGGACTAGCGGGAGGGCAGGCACAGATACGCAGTATTTT. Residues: CSVEDRTSGRAGTDTQYF.

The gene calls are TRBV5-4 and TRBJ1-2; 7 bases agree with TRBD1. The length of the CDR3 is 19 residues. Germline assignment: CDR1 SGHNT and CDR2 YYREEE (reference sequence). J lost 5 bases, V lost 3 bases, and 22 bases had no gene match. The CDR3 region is CASSSVAGGLIFGDYGYTF. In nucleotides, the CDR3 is TGTGCCAGCAGCTCAGTCGCAGGGGGGCTCATATTTGGGGATTATGGCTACACCTTC. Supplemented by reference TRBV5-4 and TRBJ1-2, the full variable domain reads ETGVTQSPTHLIKTRGQQVTLRCSSQSGHNTVSWYQQALGQGPQFIFQYYREEENGRGNFPPRFSGLQFPNYSSELNVNALELDDSALYLCASSSVAGGLIFGDYGYTFGSGTRLTVV.

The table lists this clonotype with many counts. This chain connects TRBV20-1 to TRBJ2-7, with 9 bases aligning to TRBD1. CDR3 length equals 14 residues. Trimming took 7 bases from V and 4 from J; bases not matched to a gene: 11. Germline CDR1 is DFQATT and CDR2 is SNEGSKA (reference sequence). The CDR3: CSVIEGTGLYEQYF. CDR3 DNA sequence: TGCAGTGTCATAGAAGGGACAGGGTTGTACGAGCAGTACTTC.

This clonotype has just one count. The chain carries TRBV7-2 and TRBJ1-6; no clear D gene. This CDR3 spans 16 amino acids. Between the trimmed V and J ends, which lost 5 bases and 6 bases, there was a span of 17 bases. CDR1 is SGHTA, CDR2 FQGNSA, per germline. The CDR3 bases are TGTGCCAGCAGCCTCTTTGTTACAGCCCTTAATTCACCCCTCCACTTT. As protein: CASSLFVTALNSPLHF.

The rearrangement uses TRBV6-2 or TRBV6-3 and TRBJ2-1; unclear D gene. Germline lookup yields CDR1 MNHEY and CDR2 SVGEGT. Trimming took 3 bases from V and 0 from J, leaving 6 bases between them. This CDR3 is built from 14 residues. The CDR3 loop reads CASSYTNSYNEQFF. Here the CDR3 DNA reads TGTGCCAGCAGTTATACTAACTCCTACAATGAGCAGTTCTTC.

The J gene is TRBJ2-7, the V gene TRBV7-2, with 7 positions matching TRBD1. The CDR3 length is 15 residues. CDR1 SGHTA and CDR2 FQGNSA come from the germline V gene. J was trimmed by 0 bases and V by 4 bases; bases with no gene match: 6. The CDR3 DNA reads TGTGCCAGCAGCTCAACCGGGACAGACTCCTACGAGCAGTACTTC. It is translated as CASSSTGTDSYEQYF.

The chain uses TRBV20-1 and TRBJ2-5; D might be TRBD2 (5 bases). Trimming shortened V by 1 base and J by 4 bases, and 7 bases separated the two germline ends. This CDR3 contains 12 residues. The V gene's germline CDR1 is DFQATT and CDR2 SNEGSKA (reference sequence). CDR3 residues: CSARAAGETQYF. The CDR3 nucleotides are TGCAGTGCTAGAGCGGCGGGAGAGACCCAGTACTTC.

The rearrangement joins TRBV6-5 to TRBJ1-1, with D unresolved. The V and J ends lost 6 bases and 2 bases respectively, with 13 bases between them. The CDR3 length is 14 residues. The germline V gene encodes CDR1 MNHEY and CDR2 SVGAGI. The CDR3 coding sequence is TGTGCCAGCAGCAGACTAGCGGGAAACACTGAAGCTTTCTTT. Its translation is CASSRLAGNTEAFF.

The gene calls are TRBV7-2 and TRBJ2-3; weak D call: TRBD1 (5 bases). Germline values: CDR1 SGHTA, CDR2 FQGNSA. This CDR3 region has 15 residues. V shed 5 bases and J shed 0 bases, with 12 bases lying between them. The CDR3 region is CASSTGVSSTDTQYF. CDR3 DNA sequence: TGTGCCAGCAGCACAGGAGTTTCTAGCACAGATACGCAGTATTTT.